Ten or more counts support the clone carrying this T cell receptor (beta chain). What it binds is not known. Looked up from germline, CDR1 is MRHNA and CDR2 is SNTAGT. This CDR3 has 15 residues. Trimming pared 3 bases from V and 7 bases from J, leaving 16 bases between. The sample is drawn from a study of blood T cells in healthy people across ages. Study results and caveats: TCR beta diversity was tightly associated with the proportion of naive T cells.

Through a sample-barcoded 5' primer and a J-beta primer mix, a second PCR was run for about 7 to 12 cycles. TCRdb itself ran the 5' RACE reads through MiXCR, one entry per CDR3 protein. This sample has some 880,000 distinct CDR3 sequences, with 35% to 40% found just once. The sequencing sample was made of blood. The rearrangement joins TRBV6-4 to TRBJ2-1, with D perhaps matching TRBD1 (6 bases). The sequence derives from a man between 18 and 35 years old in good health. Here the CDR3 reads CASSEKPDSWNEQFF. The CDR3 nucleotides read TGTGCCAGCAGTGAAAAGCCGGACAGCTGGAATGAGCAGTTCTTC.